This T cell receptor beta chain is drawn from a study of cytomegalovirus exposure and HLA in healthy donors. About the study: Previous work identified roughly 110 million unique TCR beta sequences from around 170 million T cells. Across 350 to 400 genotyped donors, around 82% landed in the Caucasian-associated ancestry cluster.

Though probably carrying unrecorded immune exposures, donors were nominally healthy at sampling. Germline loops: CDR1 LGHNA, CDR2 YSLEER. The CDR3 is 15 amino acids. Trimming cost V 0 bases and J 6 bases; bases outside gene matches: 5. PCR amplification relied on 60 Vbeta primers (plus 13 Jbeta primers). This table comes from immunoSEQ multiplex PCR, and its TCRdb copy is limited to in-frame clones, with some not included. The sample records roughly 98,000 clones, under 85% being singletons. Sequencing was performed on PBMCs. The origin of this receptor is a man in his forties in good health and CMV-seronegative. The rearrangement links TRBV4-3 to TRBJ2-1; 7 nucleotides match TRBD1. CDR3 sequence reads: CASSQDRGFFNEQFF. CDR3 in DNA: TGCGCCAGCAGCCAAGACAGGGGGTTTTTCAATGAGCAGTTCTTC.